This T cell receptor beta chain emerged from a study of shared clonotypes between healthy human individuals. The CDR3 contains 16 residues. In germline, CDR1 is MNHNY, CDR2 SVGAGI (reference sequence). V lost 2 bases, J lost 5 bases, and 10 bases stayed unmatched. Profiled with immunoSEQ multiplex PCR; TCRdb holds only in-frame clones, not every one. The sample records 1.6 million or so clones, roughly 96% being singletons. The receptor comes from a man in his thirties or forties in good health. Sample: naive CD4+ T cells sorted from blood. Subset described: CD45RA+ positively selected. The rearrangement joins TRBV6-6 to TRBJ2-5; 8 bases map to TRBD1. The CDR3 sequence: CASSYGQGAAWETQYF. The CDR3 DNA reads TGTGCCAGCAGTTACGGTCAGGGGGCGGCTTGGGAGACCCAGTACTTC.